The rows below give T cell receptor beta chains drawn from one sample of a study of response to subunit inactivated influenza vaccine. From the RT-PCR reads, TCRdb called clonotypes with MiXCR, one entry per CDR3 protein. The data hold 500,000 to 700,000 distinct CDR3 sequences, with roughly 25% observed a single time. The same data also contributed to another study, on T cells expressing NK-cell markers.

This specimen consisted of CD4+ T cells sorted from PBMCs, obtained approximately 12 days after vaccination. The receptors here all came from a man aged 50 or older who received an inactivated influenza vaccine. Each CDR3 is given with its conserved first and last residue.

j_call	v_call	cdr3_aa
TRBJ2-3	TRBV7-9	CASSPATAVDF
TRBJ2-2	TRBV19	CASTTSWPALNTGELFF
TRBJ2-1	TRBV12-3/TRBV12-4	CASRLGTTLYNEQFF
TRBJ2-2	TRBV28	CASTLWTGELFF
TRBJ2-7	TRBV12-3/TRBV12-4	CASSLYRTSGYAYEQYF
TRBJ2-1	TRBV24-1	CATSDFGQGVSYNEQFF
TRBJ2-2	TRBV12-3/TRBV12-4	CASSLLGGSTGELFF
TRBJ2-7	TRBV12-3/TRBV12-4	CASGTGALNEQYF
TRBJ2-6	TRBV10-2	CATTDGTQANVLTF
TRBJ2-5	TRBV28	CASRPGTGVQETQYF
TRBJ2-1	TRBV11-2	CASSQLTGFYNEQFF
TRBJ2-7	TRBV12-3/TRBV12-4	CDSSLGNSYEQYF
TRBJ1-2	TRBV25-1	CASSELKGADYGYTF
TRBJ2-7	TRBV7-2	CASSLSTATNYEQYF
TRBJ2-7	TRBV2	CASSTQRAAQYF
TRBJ2-5	TRBV24-1	CATSDPSVGKRRYGQETQYF
TRBJ1-5	TRBV28	CASSLSGIYNQPQHF
TRBJ2-2	TRBV5-1	CASSLVAGLITGELFF
TRBJ1-1	TRBV7-8	CASSLFGTVLEAFF
TRBJ2-3	TRBV9	CASSRISEQDTQYF
TRBJ1-1	TRBV20-1	CSARKGQPNTEAFF
TRBJ1-5	TRBV4-3	CASSQEEGNQPQHF
TRBJ1-6	TRBV18	CASSPTVGEASPLHF
TRBJ2-3	TRBV9	CASTRGGGPDVPDTQYF
TRBJ1-6	TRBV7-9	CASSLGDSNSPLHF
TRBJ1-1	TRBV5-1	CASSLHANEAFF
TRBJ2-7	TRBV6-2/TRBV6-3	CASSYARQGRYEQYF
TRBJ1-2	TRBV12-3/TRBV12-4	CASRPSQGGTNYGYTF